A selection of T cell receptor beta chains follows, all from one sample in a study of blood T cells in healthy people across ages. TCRdb re-analysed the 5' RACE reads in MiXCR, keeping a single row per CDR3 protein. In the table there are about 1.4 million distinct CDR3 sequences, roughly 64% of which are singletons. Sequenced material: blood. These receptors were obtained from a man aged 18 to 29 in good health. The CDR3 runs from the conserved cysteine through the conserved F or W. D genes are given only for firm matches. Some rows have no size entry. The others give once, few or many, or a class for an expanded clone.

TRBJ2-2 TRBV13 . . CASSLGGLPGTGELFF TGTGCCAGCAGCTTAGGAGGACTCCCGGGGACCGGGGAGCTGTTTTTT
TRBJ1-2 TRBV29-1 . . CSVGGGYYGYTF TGCAGCGTTGGGGGGGGTTACTATGGCTACACCTTC
TRBJ2-7 TRBV20-1 . . CSARIQGGDYEQYF TGCAGTGCTAGGATACAGGGGGGGGACTACGAGCAGTACTTC
TRBJ2-7 TRBV6-6 . few CASNRERGAYEQYF TGTGCCAGCAACAGAGAGAGGGGGGCCTACGAGCAGTACTTC
TRBJ1-6 TRBV20-1 TRBD1 once CSADTGTGSSPLHF TGCAGTGCTGATACCGGGACAGGGAGTTCACCCCTCCACTTT
TRBJ2-7 TRBV7-2 TRBD2 . CASSLASGGASYEQYF TGTGCCAGCAGCTTAGCAAGCGGGGGGGCCTCCTACGAGCAGTACTTC
TRBJ2-5 TRBV6-1 . . CASSEAGGRGAQETQYF TGTGCCAGCAGTGAAGCCGGAGGGAGGGGGGCCCAAGAGACCCAGTACTTC
TRBJ2-4 TRBV20-1 TRBD2 . CSASRTSGALAKNIQYF TGCAGTGCTAGTCGGACTAGCGGGGCTCTAGCCAAAAACATTCAGTACTTC
TRBJ1-2 TRBV9 TRBD1 few CASSPQGANGYGYTF TGTGCCAGCAGCCCCCAGGGGGCGAATGGGTATGGCTACACCTTC
TRBJ1-5 TRBV10-2 . . CASSDGRNQPQHF TGCGCCAGCAGTGACGGCCGGAATCAGCCCCAGCATTTT
TRBJ1-2 TRBV2 . . CASSEALRVRLGYTF TGTGCCAGCAGTGAAGCGCTTCGAGTGCGGTTGGGCTACACCTTC
TRBJ2-6 TRBV28 . few CASTPTSGANVLTF TGTGCCAGCACCCCAACCTCTGGGGCCAACGTCCTGACTTTC
TRBJ2-7 TRBV5-6 . . CASSFRSGFYEQYF TGTGCCAGCAGCTTCCGATCAGGTTTCTACGAGCAGTACTTC
TRBJ2-1 TRBV27 TRBD2 few CASSSGTTHNEQFF TGTGCCAGCAGTTCAGGGACTACCCACAATGAGCAGTTCTTC
TRBJ1-1 TRBV12-3/TRBV12-4 TRBD1 . CATTGGHTEAFF TGTGCCACAACAGGGGGACACACTGAAGCTTTCTTT
TRBJ2-7 TRBV4-2 . . CASSPAPDEQYF TGTGCCAGCAGCCCAGCCCCTGACGAGCAGTACTTC
TRBJ2-2 TRBV5-1 . . CASSPRIRTNTGELFF TGCGCCAGCAGCCCTCGGATCAGAACGAACACCGGGGAGCTGTTTTTT
TRBJ2-1 TRBV6-2/TRBV6-3 . once CASSYSETEQFF TGTGCCAGCAGTTACAGCGAGACTGAGCAGTTCTTC
TRBJ1-5 TRBV2 . once CASSLMLGQPQHF TGTGCCAGCAGCCTTATGCTCGGTCAGCCCCAGCATTTT
TRBJ2-7 TRBV25-1 . . CASSEFAGLSSYEQYF TGTGCCAGCAGTGAATTTGCGGGACTGAGCTCCTACGAGCAGTACTTC
TRBJ2-1 TRBV5-1 . . CASSLLQGGHEQFF TGCGCCAGCAGCTTGCTGCAGGGAGGTCATGAGCAGTTCTTC
TRBJ2-1 TRBV27 . . CASTQGVNYNEQFF TGTGCCAGCACCCAGGGAGTGAACTACAATGAGCAGTTCTTC
TRBJ2-7 TRBV3-1 TRBD2 few CASSPLEAGMLYEQYF TGTGCCAGCAGCCCTCTCGAAGCGGGGATGCTCTACGAGCAGTACTTC
TRBJ2-7 TRBV5-1 . . CASSYRGAAEQYF TGCGCCAGCAGCTATCGGGGGGCTGCCGAGCAGTACTTC
TRBJ1-2 TRBV20-1 . . CSAHGYYGYTF TGCAGTGCTCATGGGTACTATGGCTACACCTTC
TRBJ1-4 TRBV7-8 . . CASSLAPTPVREKLFF TGTGCCAGCAGCTTAGCACCGACCCCCGTTCGCGAAAAGCTGTTTTTT
TRBJ2-1 TRBV4-1 TRBD1 . CASSQVPQGAYNEQFF TGCGCCAGCAGCCAAGTTCCACAGGGGGCCTACAATGAGCAGTTCTTC
TRBJ2-1 TRBV9 TRBD2 . CASSGSGTRPYNEQFF TGTGCCAGCAGCGGATCCGGGACTAGGCCCTACAATGAGCAGTTCTTC
TRBJ2-7 TRBV6-5 TRBD1 few CASSPTGYSEQYF TGTGCCAGCAGTCCGACAGGGTATTCCGAGCAGTACTTC
TRBJ1-4 TRBV14 . . CASSPNAGGMREKLFF TGTGCCAGCAGCCCAAACGCCGGGGGGATGCGCGAAAAACTGTTTTTT
TRBJ1-3 TRBV20-1 . once CSARENGVSENTIYF TGCAGTGCTAGAGAAAATGGGGTCTCTGAAAACACCATATATTTT
TRBJ2-7 TRBV7-2 TRBD2 few CASSFASGSYEQYF TGTGCCAGCAGCTTCGCTAGCGGATCCTACGAGCAGTACTTC
TRBJ2-1 TRBV20-1 TRBD1 . CSSTAGTGGYNEQFF TGCAGTTCGACGGCCGGGACAGGGGGGTACAATGAGCAGTTCTTC
TRBJ1-5 TRBV10-2 . . CASSESRGVQPQHF TGCGCCAGCAGTGAATCCAGGGGTGTTCAGCCCCAGCATTTT
TRBJ2-7 TRBV10-3 . . CAISESGSWEQYF TGTGCCATCAGTGAGTCAGGCTCCTGGGAGCAGTACTTC
TRBJ2-7 TRBV12-3/TRBV12-4 TRBD2 . CARLAGEQYF TGTGCCAGGTTAGCGGGCGAGCAGTACTTC
TRBJ2-3 TRBV10-2 . once CASGPRGLAATSSTDTQYF TGCGCCAGCGGCCCGAGAGGGTTAGCGGCGACAAGTAGCACAGATACGCAGTATTTT
TRBJ2-1 TRBV7-6 . few CASSLDPGSPFNEQFF TGTGCCAGCAGCTTAGATCCGGGTTCACCGTTTAATGAGCAGTTCTTC
TRBJ2-1 TRBV29-1 . few CSVVGVSYNEQFF TGCAGCGTTGTAGGAGTCTCCTACAATGAGCAGTTCTTC
TRBJ2-4 TRBV7-8 . . CAGSLRAQGRNIQYF TGTGCCGGCAGCTTAAGGGCCCAGGGTCGGAACATTCAGTACTTC